This T cell receptor beta chain was captured in a study of T-cell memory formation after mild COVID-19 (dated by TCRdb to the early 2020s). Study-level background: Most TCR sequence clusters were specific to one of the two donors. Longitudinal TCRalpha and TCRbeta repertoire sequencing tracked T-cell clones expanding and contracting after mild COVID-19 in a couple of donors. Two young, previously healthy adult volunteers, one female and one male, were included in the cohort. Study-wide conclusions, independent of this receptor: Whether the second-wave clones peaking on day 37 were SARS-CoV-2 specific was not confirmed. Contracting CD4+ clones appeared mostly in the CM and EM memory subsets, whereas CD8+ clones were enriched in EMRA. Clones that contracted from day 15 to 85 showed balanced CD4/CD8 phenotypes, whereas a second wave of clones that expanded from day 15 to 37 leaned towards CD4+. Some responding clones were detected in pre-infection memory, suggesting pre-existing cross-reactive memory T cells joined the SARS-CoV-2 response. The study included only a couple of mild cases, and larger cohorts that include severe cases with pre-infection samples were judged to be necessary.

CDR3 length: 15 amino acids, cysteine to phenylalanine. Here the CDR3 DNA is all that survives: 45 bases in frame from base 1. CDR1 and CDR2, per the germline V gene, are ENHRY and SYGVKD. V is clipped by 0 bases and J by 2 bases, and the sequence between their germline boundaries is 8 bases long. Instrument used: Illumina NovaSeq 6000. Using 5'RACE with constant-segment primers, TCRalpha and TCRbeta cDNA libraries were constructed, with sample barcodes and unique molecular identifiers added in the process. RNA was extracted from every sample with Trizol reagent. Amplification of the libraries took two PCR steps, and the second step added a second sample barcode plus Illumina TruSeq adapters. The libraries were sequenced on an Illumina NovaSeq using 2 x 150 bp paired-end reads. The study's own analysis went as follows. Demultiplexing of reads and collapsing into UMI-guided consensus sequences were performed with migec v1.2.7. Using mixcr v2.1.11, UMI consensuses were aligned to TRA and TRB V and J templates and then assembled into clonotypes. Expanded or contracted clonotypes were those called significant by both edgeR and NoisET, with noise models trained on biological replicates. For edgeR calls, the cutoffs were a false discovery rate-adjusted p below 0.01 and a log2 fold-change threshold of 1. As an exploratory analysis of dynamics, max-normalized trajectories of the 1000 most abundant clonotypes were examined with PCA combined with hierarchical clustering. The CD4 or CD8 phenotype of responding clones was assigned using the separately sequenced CD4+ and CD8+ repertoires. TCRdb applied fastp at Q25 and MiXCR to the public reads, then kept only in-frame beta chains. Each record represents a unique CDR3 protein, reported with the most common genes and DNA among its rows. The V and J calls and clone size come from TCRdb's table, not from the authors' own analysis. Recorded for this sample are around 310,000 distinct CDR3 sequences; roughly 15% of them occurred a single time. About 22% of the sample comes from the top ten.

This clonotype has more than one count but fewer than ten. No cognate antigen has been identified for it. The sample holds no much larger clone one base away, and base qualities are not on file. Ficoll-Paque density gradient centrifugation was the method used to isolate PBMCs. The sequence was obtained from a man aged 18 to 29 who had mild COVID-19 (a few samples of this study predate the infection). The sample titles of this study are shuffled in the database, so cell type and time point are left out; the donor was told from shared clones. The sequence is built from TRBV10-3 and TRBJ2-1; the D gene cannot be named for sure. The sequenced sample was PBMCs or a T cell subset sorted from them (not recorded which). The nucleotide sequence is given as TGTGCCATCAGTGAGTCTCACAGTACCTACAATGAGCAGTTCTTC. Its translation is CAISESHSTYNEQFF.